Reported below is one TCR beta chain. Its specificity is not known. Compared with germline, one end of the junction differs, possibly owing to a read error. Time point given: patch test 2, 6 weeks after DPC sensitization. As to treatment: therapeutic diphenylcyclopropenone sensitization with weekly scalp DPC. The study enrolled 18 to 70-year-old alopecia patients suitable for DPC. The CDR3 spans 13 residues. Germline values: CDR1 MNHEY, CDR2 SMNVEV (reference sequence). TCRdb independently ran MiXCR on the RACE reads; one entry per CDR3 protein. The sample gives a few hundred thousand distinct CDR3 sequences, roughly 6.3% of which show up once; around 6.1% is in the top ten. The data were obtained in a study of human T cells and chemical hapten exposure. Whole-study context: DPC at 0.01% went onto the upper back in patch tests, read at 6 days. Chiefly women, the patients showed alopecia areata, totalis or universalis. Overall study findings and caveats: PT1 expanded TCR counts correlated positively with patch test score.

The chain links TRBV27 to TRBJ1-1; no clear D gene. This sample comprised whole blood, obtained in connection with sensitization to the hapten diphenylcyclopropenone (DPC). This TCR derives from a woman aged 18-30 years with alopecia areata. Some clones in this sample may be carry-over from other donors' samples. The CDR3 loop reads CARSFSGNTEAFF. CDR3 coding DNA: TGTGCCAGAAGTTTTTCTGGGAACACTGAAGCTTTCTTT.